This passage covers 8 T cell receptor beta chains from one sample sequenced in a study of cytomegalovirus exposure and HLA in healthy donors. Here immunoSEQ multiplex PCR was the method, and the copy in TCRdb shows in-frame clones only, minus some. The data hold 52,000 or so clones, with roughly nine tenths observed a single time. Sequenced input: PBMCs. The source is a woman aged 18-30 years in good health and CMV-seronegative.

The chain joins TRBV7-9 to TRBJ1-3, with D maybe TRBD1 (5 bases). Looked up from germline, CDR1 is SEHNR and CDR2 is FQNEAQ (reference sequence). Trimming removed 6 bases at V and 4 bases at J, with 13 bases between. The CDR3 consists of 14 residues. The CDR3 reads CASSTDRLGNTIYF. CDR3 nucleotide sequence: TGTGCCAGCAGTACCGACAGACTGGGAAACACCATATATTTT.

The chain combines TRBV10-3 with TRBJ2-1; 7 bases are a match to TRBD1. The V gene's germline CDR1 is ENHRY and CDR2 SYGVKD. The CDR3 is 14 residues long. Trimming cost V 4 bases and J 4 bases; bases outside gene matches: 4. CDR3 amino acids: CAISATDRYNEQFF. The DNA of the CDR3 is TGTGCCATCAGTGCGACGGACAGGTACAATGAGCAGTTCTTC.

The CDR3 bases are TGTGCCAGCAGCTTAAGGCCAGGGCTCACAGATACGCAGTATTTT. It encodes CASSLRPGLTDTQYF. The J gene is TRBJ2-3, the V gene TRBV7-3, with TRBD1 as a possible D gene (5 bases). Trimming shortened V by 1 base and J by 2 bases, and 10 bases separated the two germline ends. CDR1 is SGHTA, CDR2 FQGTGA, per germline. This CDR3 comprises 15 residues.

The V gene is TRBV14, the J gene TRBJ2-7; TRBD2 is a possible D gene (5 bases). V dropped 1 base and J dropped 4 bases, with 17 bases sitting between them. Germline V CDR1 and CDR2: SGHDN, FVKESK. This CDR3 is built from 16 residues. Here the CDR3 reads CASSQGPRRRGYEQYF. The CDR3 nucleotides read TGTGCCAGCAGCCAAGGGCCCCGGCGCCGAGGGTACGAGCAGTACTTC.

There are a few counts of this clone. The chain carries TRBV7-9 and TRBJ1-4; D gene uncertain. V lost 2 bases to trimming and J lost 6 bases, with 13 bases between them. CDR1 and CDR2 from the germline V gene are SEHNR and FQNEAQ (reference sequence). The length of the CDR3 is 15 residues. CDR3 amino acids: CASSLSWEEDEKLFF. CDR3 bases: TGTGCCAGCAGCTTATCATGGGAGGAGGATGAAAAACTGTTTTTT.

The chain employs TRBV6-5 and TRBJ1-2, with D perhaps matching TRBD1 (6 bases). Germline V gene lookup returns CDR1 MNHEY and CDR2 SVGAGI. V was pared by 2 bases and J by 1 base, with 8 bases between. CDR3 size: 14 residues. This CDR3 is CASSYADSNYGYTF. As DNA, the CDR3 is TGTGCCAGCAGTTACGCGGACAGTAACTATGGCTACACCTTC.

The V gene is TRBV6-5, the J gene TRBJ1-2, with D possibly TRBD1 on 6 matching bases. Germline CDR1 and CDR2: MNHEY and SVGAGI. Between the trimmed V and J ends, which lost 6 bases and 7 bases, there was a span of 18 bases. The CDR3 is 14 amino acids. DNA for the CDR3: TGTGCCAGCAGACAAACAGGGATGTCTGTTGGCTACACCTTC. Protein: CASRQTGMSVGYTF.

The gene calls are TRBV2 and TRBJ2-1; TRBD2 matches at 10 bases. Looked up from germline, CDR1 is SNHLY and CDR2 is FYNNEI. This CDR3 is built from 16 residues. Trimming cost V 6 bases and J 6 bases; bases outside gene matches: 11. The CDR3 loop is CASSLQGSSGGNEQFF. The CDR3 coding sequence is TGTGCCAGCAGCCTCCAGGGATCTAGCGGGGGCAATGAGCAGTTCTTC.